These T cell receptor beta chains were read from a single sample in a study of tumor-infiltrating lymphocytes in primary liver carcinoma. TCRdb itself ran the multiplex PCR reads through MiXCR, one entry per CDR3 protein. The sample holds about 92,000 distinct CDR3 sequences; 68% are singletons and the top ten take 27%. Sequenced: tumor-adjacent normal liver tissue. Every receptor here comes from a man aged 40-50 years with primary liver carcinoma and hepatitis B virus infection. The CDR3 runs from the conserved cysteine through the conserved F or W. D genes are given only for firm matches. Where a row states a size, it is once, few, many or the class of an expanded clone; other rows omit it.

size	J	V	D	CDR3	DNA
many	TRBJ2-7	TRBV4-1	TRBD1	CASSLQGASYEQYF	TGCGCCAGCAGCCTCCAGGGGGCCTCCTACGAGCAGTACTTC
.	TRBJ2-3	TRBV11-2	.	CAGGTRVPVDTQYF	TGTGCCGGAGGGACACGGGTGCCCGTAGATACGCAGTATTTT
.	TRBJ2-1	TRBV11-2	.	CANSFDNEQFF	TGTGCCAACAGCTTTGACAATGAGCAGTTCTTC
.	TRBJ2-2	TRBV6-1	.	CASSPGAGGELLF	TGTGCCAGCAGCCCGGGAGCCGGCGGGGAGTTGCTTTTT
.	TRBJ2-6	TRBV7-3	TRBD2	CASSRRGGLADYSGANVMTF	TGTGCCAGCAGCCGGAGAGGTGGACTAGCGGACTACTCTGGGGCCAACGTCATGACTTTC
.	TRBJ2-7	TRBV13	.	CTSSRGQTKDRYEQYF	TGTACCAGCAGCCGGGGGCAAACTAAGGACAGGTACGAGCAGTACTTC
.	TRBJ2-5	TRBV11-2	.	CTGSSTGILLSQYF	TGTACTGGCAGCTCGACGGGGATATTATTGTCCCAGTACTTC
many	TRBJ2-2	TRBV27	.	CASSMNTGELFF	TGTGCCAGCAGTATGAACACCGGGGAGCTGTTTTTT
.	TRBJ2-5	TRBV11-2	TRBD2	CASNHRLAGFQETLYF	TGTGCCAGCAACCACCGACTAGCGGGTTTCCAAGAGACCCTGTACTTC
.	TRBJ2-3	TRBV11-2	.	CTSSLVSAGSGEDTQYF	TGTACCAGCAGCTTGGTCAGCGCGGGGTCGGGTGAAGATACGCAGTATTTT
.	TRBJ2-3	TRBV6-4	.	CASSDRGSDSTDTQYF	TGTGCCAGCAGTGACAGGGGGTCGGATAGCACAGATACGCAGTATTTT
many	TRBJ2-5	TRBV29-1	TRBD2	CSAETSGEAQYF	TGCAGCGCCGAGACTAGCGGAGAGGCCCAGTACTTC
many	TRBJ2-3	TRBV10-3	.	CAISLSTEDTQYF	TGTGCCATCAGTCTTTCGACAGAAGATACGCAGTATTTT
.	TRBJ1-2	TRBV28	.	CASNTGPGTASGYTF	TGTGCCAGCAATACCGGACCCGGGACGGCCAGTGGCTACACCTTC
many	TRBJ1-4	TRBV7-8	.	CASSPLEGRGEKLFF	TGTGCCAGCAGCCCGCTGGAGGGGCGAGGCGAAAAACTGTTTTTT
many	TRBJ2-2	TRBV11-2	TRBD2	CASSFVLAGTGELFF	TGTGCCAGCAGCTTTGTACTAGCGGGCACCGGGGAGCTGTTTTTT
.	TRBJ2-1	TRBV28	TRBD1	CANSLGGPGEQFF	TGTGCCAACAGTTTAGGGGGCCCAGGGGAGCAGTTCTTC
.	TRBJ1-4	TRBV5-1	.	CASRDGATKEKLFF	TGCGCCAGCAGAGACGGGGCAACTAAAGAAAAACTGTTTTTT
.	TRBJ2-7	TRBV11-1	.	CASSLESSVPCEQYF	TGTGCCAGTAGCTTAGAATCAAGTGTCCCCTGCGAGCAGTACTTC
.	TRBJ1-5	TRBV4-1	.	CASGSQGHLYDSNQPQHF	TGCGCCAGCGGCTCCCAGGGACATCTGTATGATAGCAATCAGCCCCAGCATTTT
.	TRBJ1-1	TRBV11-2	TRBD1	CASNLDRVGDNSEAFF	TGTGCCAGCAACTTAGACAGGGTGGGCGATAATTCTGAAGCTTTCTTT
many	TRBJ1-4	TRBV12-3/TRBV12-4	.	CASTLGGEKLFF	TGTGCCAGCACCCTAGGAGGAGAAAAACTGTTTTTT
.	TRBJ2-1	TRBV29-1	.	CSVEMPSDGQFF	TGCAGCGTTGAGATGCCGTCGGATGGGCAGTTCTTC
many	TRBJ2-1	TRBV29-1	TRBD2	CSVEGGASGRYNEQFF	TGCAGCGTTGAAGGGGGGGCTAGCGGGAGGTACAATGAGCAGTTCTTC
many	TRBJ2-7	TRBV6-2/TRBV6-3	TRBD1	CASSYSRGTGVRSYEQYF	TGTGCCAGCAGTTACTCGAGGGGGACAGGGGTTCGATCCTACGAGCAGTACTTC